Sequencing of this T cell receptor beta chain was carried out in a study of human T cells and chemical hapten exposure. Study-wide findings and caveats: PT1 expanded TCR numbers tracked positively with patch test score. Following DPC sensitization, TCRs present above 1 in 1000 frequency showed no change.

With respect to this clonotype: Its antigen is not known.

TCRdb passed the RACE reads through MiXCR, listing each CDR3 protein once. The data hold 150,000 to 200,000 distinct CDR3 sequences, with about 14% observed a single time. The V gene lost 11 bases and the J gene lost 6 bases, with 17 bases spanning the gap. The CDR3 has 13 amino acids. Time point given: patch test 1, 2 weeks after DPC sensitization. Specified treatment: therapeutic diphenylcyclopropenone sensitization with weekly scalp DPC. The chain carries TRBV23-1 and TRBJ2-4; possibly TRBD2 for D (6 bases). TRBV23-1 is placed among ORFs of uncertain function. Here the sequenced sample was whole blood, taken in connection with sensitization to the hapten diphenylcyclopropenone (DPC). The receptor was derived from a woman under 40 with alopecia areata. Some clones in this sample may be carry-over from other donors' samples. The CDR3 loop reads CAHPRGEGNIQYF. The DNA for the CDR3 is TGCGCCCACCCGCGGGGAGAGGGAAACATTCAGTACTTC.